Here is one TCR beta chain with its context. Its antigen is currently unknown. PCR was performed using 60 Vbeta and 13 Jbeta primers. Repertoires were generated with immunoSEQ multiplex PCR, while TCRdb's copy carries only in-frame clones and drops some. The sample holds 180,000 or so clones, over 75% seen once. The CDR3 is 13 amino acids. V lost 4 bases and J lost 9; bases outside the gene matches: 7. CDR1 SGHRS and CDR2 YFSETQ come from the germline V gene. The entry originates in a study of cytomegalovirus exposure and HLA in healthy donors. Study-level points and caveats: A cluster of highly shared sequence variants was likely a sequencing artifact. With DRB1 most and HLA-C fewest, TCR association rates differed between HLA loci in a later analysis. Researchers reported in a later analysis that a missense DCLRE1C variant was tied to TCR beta V- and J-gene trimming.

Although they were nominally healthy when sampled, donors likely had unrecorded immune exposures. This TCR derives from a young man in good health and CMV-seropositive. Sequencing input: PBMCs. V usage is TRBV5-1 and J usage is TRBJ2-1, with 7 bases fitting TRBD2. CDR3 in amino acids: CASSPAGVPEQFF. The CDR3 DNA sequence: TGCGCCAGCAGCCCGGCGGGGGTCCCTGAGCAGTTCTTC. The full variable domain, its missing parts supplied by reference TRBV5-1 and TRBJ2-1, is KAGVTQTPRYLIKTRGQQVTLSCSPISGHRSVSWYQQTPGQGLQFLFEYFSETQRNKGNFPGRFSGRQFSNSRSEMNVSTLELGDSALYLCASSPAGVPEQFFGPGTRLTVL.